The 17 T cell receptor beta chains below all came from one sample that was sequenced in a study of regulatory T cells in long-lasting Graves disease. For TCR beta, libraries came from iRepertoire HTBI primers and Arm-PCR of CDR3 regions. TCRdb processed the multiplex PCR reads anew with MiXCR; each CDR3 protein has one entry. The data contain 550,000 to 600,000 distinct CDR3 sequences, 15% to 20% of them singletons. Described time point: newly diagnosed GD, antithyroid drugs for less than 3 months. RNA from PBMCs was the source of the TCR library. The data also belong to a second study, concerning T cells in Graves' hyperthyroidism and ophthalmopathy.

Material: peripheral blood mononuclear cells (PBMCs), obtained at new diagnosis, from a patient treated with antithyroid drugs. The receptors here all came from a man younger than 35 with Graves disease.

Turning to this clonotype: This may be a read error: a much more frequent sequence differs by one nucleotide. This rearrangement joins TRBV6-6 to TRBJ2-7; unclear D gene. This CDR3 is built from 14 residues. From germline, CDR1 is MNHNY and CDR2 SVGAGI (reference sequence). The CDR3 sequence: CASSYSVFSHEQYF. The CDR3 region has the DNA TGTGCCAGCAGTTACTCGGTTTTCTCCCACGAGCAGTACTTC.

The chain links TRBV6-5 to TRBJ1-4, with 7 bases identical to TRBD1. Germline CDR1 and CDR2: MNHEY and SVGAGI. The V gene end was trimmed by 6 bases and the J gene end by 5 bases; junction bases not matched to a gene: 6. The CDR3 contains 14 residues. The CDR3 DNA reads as TGTGCCAGCAGATCACAGGGGCCGAATGAAAAACTGTTTTTT. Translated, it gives CASRSQGPNEKLFF.

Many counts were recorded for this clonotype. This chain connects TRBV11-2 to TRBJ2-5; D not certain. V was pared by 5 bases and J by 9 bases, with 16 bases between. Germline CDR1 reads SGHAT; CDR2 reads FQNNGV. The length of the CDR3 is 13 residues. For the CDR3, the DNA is TGTGCCAGCAGCCTAACCGTTATCGACGCCCAGTACTTC. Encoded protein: CASSLTVIDAQYF.

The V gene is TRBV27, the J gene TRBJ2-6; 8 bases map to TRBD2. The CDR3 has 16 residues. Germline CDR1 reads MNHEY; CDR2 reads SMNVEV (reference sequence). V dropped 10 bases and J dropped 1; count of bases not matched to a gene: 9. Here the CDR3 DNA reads TGTGCCACCGCCGGACTAGCCCCTTCTGGGGCCAACGTCCTGACTTTC. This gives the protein CATAGLAPSGANVLTF.

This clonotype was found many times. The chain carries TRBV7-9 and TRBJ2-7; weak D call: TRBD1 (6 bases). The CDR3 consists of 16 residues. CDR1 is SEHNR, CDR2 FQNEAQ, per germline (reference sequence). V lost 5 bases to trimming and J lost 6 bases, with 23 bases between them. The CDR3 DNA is TGTGCCAGCAGCCCTATCCTTAGGGGGAGCTTCTCCGAGCAGTACTTC. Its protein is CASSPILRGSFSEQYF.

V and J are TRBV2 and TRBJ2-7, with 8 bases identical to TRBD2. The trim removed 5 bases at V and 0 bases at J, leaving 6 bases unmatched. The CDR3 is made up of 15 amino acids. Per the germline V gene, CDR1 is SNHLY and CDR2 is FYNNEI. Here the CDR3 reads CASSNSGELSYEQYF. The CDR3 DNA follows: TGTGCCAGCAGTAATAGCGGGGAACTCTCCTACGAGCAGTACTTC.

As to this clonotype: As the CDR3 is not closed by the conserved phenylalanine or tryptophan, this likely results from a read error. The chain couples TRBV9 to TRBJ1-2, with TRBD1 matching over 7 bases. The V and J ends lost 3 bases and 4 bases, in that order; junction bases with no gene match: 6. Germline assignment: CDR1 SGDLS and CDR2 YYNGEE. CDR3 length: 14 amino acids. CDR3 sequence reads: CASSAGQTGYGYTS. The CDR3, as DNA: TGTGCCAGCAGCGCGGGACAGACTGGCTATGGCTACACCTCC.

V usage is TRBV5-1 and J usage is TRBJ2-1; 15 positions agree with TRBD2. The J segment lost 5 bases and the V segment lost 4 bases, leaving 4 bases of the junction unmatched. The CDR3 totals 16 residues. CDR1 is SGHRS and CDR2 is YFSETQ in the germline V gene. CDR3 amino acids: CASSRGTSGGHNEQFF. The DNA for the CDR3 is TGCGCCAGCAGCCGTGGGACTAGCGGGGGGCACAATGAGCAGTTCTTC.

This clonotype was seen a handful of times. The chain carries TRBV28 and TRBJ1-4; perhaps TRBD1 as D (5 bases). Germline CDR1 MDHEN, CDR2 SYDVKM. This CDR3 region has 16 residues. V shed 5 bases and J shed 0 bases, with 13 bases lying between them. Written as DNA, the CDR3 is TGTGCCAGCAGTCCTGGACATTCTGCAACTAATGAAAAACTGTTTTTT. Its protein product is CASSPGHSATNEKLFF. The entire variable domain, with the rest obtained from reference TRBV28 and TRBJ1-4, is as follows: DVKVTQSSRYLVKRTGEKVFLECVQDMDHENMFWYRQDPGLGLRLIYFSYDVKMKEKGDIPEGYSVSREKKERFSLILESASTNQTSMYLCASSPGHSATNEKLFFGSGTQLSVL.

The CDR3 loop reads CASSPGRTDSPLHF. The DNA for the CDR3 is TGTGCCAGCTCACCAGGACGGACCGATTCACCCCTCCACTTT. The V call is TRBV18, the J call TRBJ1-6; D remains ambiguous. The CDR3 has 14 residues. The germline V gene has CDR1 KGHSH and CDR2 LQKENI. V was clipped by 2 bases and J by 8 bases, with 10 bases between them.

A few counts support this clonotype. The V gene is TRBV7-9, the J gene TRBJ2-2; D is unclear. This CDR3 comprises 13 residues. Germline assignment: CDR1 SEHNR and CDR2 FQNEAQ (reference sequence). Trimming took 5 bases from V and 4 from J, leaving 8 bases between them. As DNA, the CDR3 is TGTGCCAGCAGCCCGTTCAGCACCGGGGAGCTGTTTTTT. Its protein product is CASSPFSTGELFF.

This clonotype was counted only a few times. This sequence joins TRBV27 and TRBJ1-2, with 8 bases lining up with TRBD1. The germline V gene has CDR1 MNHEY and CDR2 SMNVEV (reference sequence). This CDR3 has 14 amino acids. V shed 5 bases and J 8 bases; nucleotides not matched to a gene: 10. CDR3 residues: CASSLLGQGWGYTF. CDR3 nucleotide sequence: TGTGCCAGCAGTCTCCTAGGACAGGGTTGGGGCTACACCTTC.

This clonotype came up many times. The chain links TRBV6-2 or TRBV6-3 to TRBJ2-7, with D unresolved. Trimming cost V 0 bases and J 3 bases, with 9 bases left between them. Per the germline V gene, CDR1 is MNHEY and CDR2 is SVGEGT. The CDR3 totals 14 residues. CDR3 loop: CASSYSKGLYEQYF. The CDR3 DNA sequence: TGTGCCAGCAGTTACTCGAAGGGTCTCTACGAGCAGTACTTC.

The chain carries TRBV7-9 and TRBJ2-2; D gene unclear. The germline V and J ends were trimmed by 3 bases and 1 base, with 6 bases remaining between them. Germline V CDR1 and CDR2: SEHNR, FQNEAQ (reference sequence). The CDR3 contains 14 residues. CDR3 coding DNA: TGTGCCAGCAGCTTGAGACGGAACACCGGGGAGCTGTTTTTT. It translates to CASSLRRNTGELFF.

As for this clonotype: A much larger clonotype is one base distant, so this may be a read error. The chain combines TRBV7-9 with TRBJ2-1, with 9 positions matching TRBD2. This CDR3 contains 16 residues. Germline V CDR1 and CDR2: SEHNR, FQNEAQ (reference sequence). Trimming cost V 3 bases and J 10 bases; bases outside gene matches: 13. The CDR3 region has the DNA TGTGCCAGCAGCTTCACCGCCGGGACTAGCTCCTACGAGCAGTTCTTC. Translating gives CASSFTAGTSSYEQFF.

CDR3 coding DNA: TGCGCCAGCAGCCAGGACCAGACAGACTCCTACGAGCAGTACTTC. It specifies CASSQDQTDSYEQYF. The V and J genes are TRBV4-1 and TRBJ2-7; weak D call: TRBD1 (5 bases). The V end was cut by 3 bases, the J end by 0 bases, with 12 bases between. Germline V gives CDR1 MGHRA, CDR2 YSYEKL. This CDR3 has 15 residues.

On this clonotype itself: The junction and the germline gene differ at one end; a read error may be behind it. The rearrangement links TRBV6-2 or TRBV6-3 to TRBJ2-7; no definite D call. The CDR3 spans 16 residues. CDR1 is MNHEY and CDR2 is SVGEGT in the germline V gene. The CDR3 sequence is CASSYPKGTSSYEQCF. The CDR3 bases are TGTGCCAGCAGTTACCCTAAGGGTACAAGCTCCTACGAGCAGTGCTTC.